Described below is a single T cell receptor (beta chain) sequence and its context. This sample was taken from a study of blood T cell repertoires in COVID-19. V lost 2 bases and J 10 bases, leaving 14 bases between the germline ends. CDR1 and CDR2 from the germline V gene are SQVTM and ANQGSEA. This CDR3 spans 12 amino acids. The table came from immunoSEQ multiplex PCR; TCRdb's copy has only in-frame clones and leaves some out. The table records roughly 78,000 clones, 83% of them present only once. This clonotype was obtained from a woman older than 75 with acute or convalescent COVID-19. The chain has TRBV29-1 and TRBJ1-2, with D possibly being TRBD1 (6 bases). Input material: peripheral blood. CDR3 in amino acids: CSVENRHRDYTF. As DNA, the CDR3 is TGCAGCGTTGAAAATCGTCACAGGGACTACACCTTC.